A selection of T cell receptor beta chains follows, all from one sample in a study of T-cell memory formation after mild COVID-19. TCRdb independently ran MiXCR on the 5' RACE reads; one entry per CDR3 protein. In the table there are 560,000 or so distinct CDR3 sequences, 15% to 20% of which are singletons. The source material was PBMCs or a T cell subset sorted from them (not recorded which). Receptor source: an adult woman who had mild COVID-19 (a few samples of this study predate the infection). Cell type and time point are not known. The CDR3 runs from the conserved cysteine through the conserved F or W. Fields, in order: J gene, clone size, V gene, D gene, CDR3 protein, CDR3 DNA. A D gene is named only where the DNA matches it firmly. Only part of the rows carry a size: once, few, many, or a class if the clone is expanded.

>TRBJ2-7|once|TRBV5-1|-
CASSMQPSSNEQYF
TGCGCCAGCAGCATGCAGCCCTCTTCCAACGAGCAGTACTTC
>TRBJ2-3|few|TRBV15|TRBD2
CATSRAGGGRVSDTQYF
TGTGCCACCAGCAGAGCAGGTGGCGGGAGGGTGTCAGATACGCAGTATTTT
>TRBJ2-3|few|TRBV15|-
CATSRYSASTDTQYF
TGTGCCACCAGCAGATACAGCGCTAGCACAGATACGCAGTATTTT
>TRBJ1-5|few|TRBV6-2/TRBV6-3|TRBD1
CASSYDWTGRLQPQHF
TGTGCCAGCAGTTACGATTGGACAGGGAGGCTTCAGCCCCAGCATTTT
>TRBJ2-1|many|TRBV18|TRBD2
CASSLTAGALVNEQFF
TGTGCCAGCTCACTCACAGCGGGGGCCCTAGTCAATGAGCAGTTCTTC
>TRBJ2-1|many|TRBV29-1|-
CSVEGELNEQFF
TGCAGCGTCGAGGGGGAGCTCAATGAGCAGTTCTTC
>TRBJ2-7|-|TRBV6-2/TRBV6-3|TRBD2
CASSYSSASGSYEQYF
TGTGCCAGCAGTTACTCGTCGGCTAGCGGGAGTTACGAGCAGTACTTC
>TRBJ2-1|-|TRBV23-1|TRBD2
CASSQSGPNYFSGATYNEQFF
TGCGCCAGCAGTCAATCGGGACCTAACTACTTTAGCGGGGCTACCTACAATGAGCAGTTCTTC
>TRBJ1-3|few|TRBV12-3/TRBV12-4|-
CASSLARVTSGNTIYF
TGTGCCAGCAGTTTAGCGAGGGTAACATCTGGAAACACCATATATTTT
>TRBJ2-3|many|TRBV7-2|-
CASSSRALTSTDTQYF
TGTGCCAGCAGCTCTAGGGCGTTAACTAGCACAGATACGCAGTATTTT
>TRBJ2-7|-|TRBV7-4|TRBD2
CASSAQSLAGPPRWEQYF
TGTGCCAGCAGCGCGCAATCCCTAGCGGGGCCACCGCGGTGGGAGCAGTACTTC
>TRBJ1-6|few|TRBV18|-
CASSPQDSPPLHF
TGTGCCAGCTCACCGCAAGACTCCCCACCCCTCCACTTT
>TRBJ1-1|few|TRBV18|TRBD1
CASSHPGQGNTEAFF
TGTGCCAGCTCACATCCGGGACAGGGGAACACTGAAGCTTTCTTT
>TRBJ1-6|few|TRBV7-6|-
CASSKQGGNSPLHF
TGTGCCAGCAGTAAACAGGGCGGTAATTCACCCCTCCACTTT
>TRBJ1-1|many|TRBV29-1|TRBD1
CSVLTGGGMNTEAFF
TGCAGCGTCCTGACAGGGGGTGGAATGAACACTGAAGCTTTCTTT
>TRBJ2-5|few|TRBV11-2|TRBD2
CASSLGEGGRQETQYF
TGTGCCAGCAGCTTAGGGGAGGGAGGCAGACAAGAGACCCAGTACTTC
>TRBJ1-2|-|TRBV6-6|-
CASSPRLGYTF
TGTGCCAGCAGTCCGCGACTTGGCTACACCTTC
>TRBJ2-1|once|TRBV29-1|-
CSVEIWGWEQFF
TGCAGCGTTGAAATTTGGGGGTGGGAGCAGTTCTTC
>TRBJ1-6|-|TRBV7-3|TRBD1
CASSTTGTANSPLHF
TGTGCCAGCAGCACCACCGGGACAGCGAATTCACCCCTCCACTTT
>TRBJ1-4|many|TRBV25-1|TRBD1
CASSDGQGANEKLFF
TGTGCCAGCAGTGACGGACAGGGAGCTAATGAAAAACTGTTTTTT
>TRBJ2-7|few|TRBV9|-
CASSHEAGAIYEQYF
TGTGCCAGCAGCCACGAAGCAGGGGCTATCTACGAGCAGTACTTC
>TRBJ2-3|-|TRBV11-3|TRBD1
CASSLDRDRPFLSTDTQYF
TGTGCCAGCAGCTTAGACCGGGACAGGCCGTTCCTTAGCACAGATACGCAGTATTTT
>TRBJ2-5|-|TRBV9|TRBD2
CASSVETSGGVETQYF
TGTGCCAGCAGCGTAGAAACTAGCGGAGGTGTAGAGACCCAGTACTTC
>TRBJ1-1|few|TRBV20-1|-
CSARNMEGMSNTEAFF
TGCAGTGCTAGAAACATGGAAGGGATGTCTAACACTGAAGCTTTCTTT
>TRBJ2-5|-|TRBV25-1|TRBD1
CASSEGQGVQETQYF
TGTGCCAGCAGTGAGGGACAGGGCGTCCAAGAGACCCAGTACTTC
>TRBJ1-2|-|TRBV12-3/TRBV12-4|-
CASSRNSYGYTF
TGTGCCAGCAGTCGCAACAGCTATGGCTACACCTTC
>TRBJ2-1|-|TRBV12-3/TRBV12-4|TRBD1
CASSPGQRGIGGAIHRYNEQFF
TGTGCCAGCAGTCCGGGACAGAGAGGCATAGGGGGAGCTATCCACAGATACAATGAGCAGTTCTTC
>TRBJ1-2|many|TRBV6-2/TRBV6-3|-
CASSSARFLGYTF
TGTGCCAGCAGTTCGGCTCGATTCCTAGGCTACACCTTC
>TRBJ1-2|-|TRBV9|-
CASSPPGGNNYGYTF
TGTGCCAGCAGCCCCCCCGGCGGGAACAACTATGGCTACACCTTC
>TRBJ2-7|-|TRBV6-2/TRBV6-3|-
CASSYTTGIYEQYF
TGTGCCAGCAGTTACACGACAGGTATCTACGAGCAGTACTTC
>TRBJ1-1|-|TRBV6-6|-
CASSPPVDTEAFF
TGTGCCAGCAGTCCCCCGGTTGACACTGAAGCTTTCTTT
>TRBJ2-7|-|TRBV7-9|-
CASSQTGVPYEQYF
TGTGCCAGCAGCCAAACGGGAGTACCCTACGAGCAGTACTTC
>TRBJ2-1|-|TRBV12-3/TRBV12-4|-
CASRDEGPSYNEQFF
TGTGCCAGCAGGGATGAGGGACCCTCCTACAATGAGCAGTTCTTC
>TRBJ2-7|-|TRBV6-6|-
CASSYLPGAISRYEQYF
TGTGCCAGCAGTTACCTCCCGGGGGCTATCTCTAGATACGAGCAGTACTTC
>TRBJ2-7|few|TRBV7-9|-
CASSPPPASSLSYEQYF
TGTGCCAGCAGCCCTCCCCCTGCGAGCAGTCTCTCCTACGAGCAGTACTTC
>TRBJ2-1|-|TRBV7-6|-
CASSLGAGNHNEQFF
TGTGCCAGCAGCTTAGGGGCAGGGAACCACAATGAGCAGTTCTTC
>TRBJ2-5|-|TRBV7-2|-
CASSLIGSRETQYF
TGTGCCAGCAGCTTGATTGGGAGTCGGGAGACCCAGTACTTC
>TRBJ1-5|few|TRBV7-9|-
CASSPGAGSNQPQHF
TGTGCCAGCAGCCCCGGGGCGGGAAGCAATCAGCCCCAGCATTTT
>TRBJ1-5|few|TRBV12-3/TRBV12-4|-
CASSNNRDQPQHF
TGTGCCAGCAGCAACAACAGGGATCAGCCCCAGCATTTT
>TRBJ1-1|few|TRBV6-1|-
CASGVRVDTEAFF
TGTGCCAGCGGGGTCAGGGTTGACACTGAAGCTTTCTTT
>TRBJ1-4|-|TRBV7-9|-
CASQEDEKLFF
TGTGCCAGCCAGGAAGATGAAAAACTGTTTTTT
>TRBJ2-7|-|TRBV29-1|-
CSVASLAPYEQYF
TGCAGCGTTGCCTCCCTCGCCCCCTACGAGCAGTACTTC